Listed below are T cell receptor beta chains from one sample, sequenced in a study of OX40 agonist ivuxolimab in advanced cancers. Sequencing used immunoSEQ multiplex PCR; TCRdb keeps in-frame clones, though not all of them. The top ten clones hold 0.27% of a sample with 120,000 or so clones, approximately 90% of them seen once. Specimen: CD4+ or CD8+ T cells sorted from blood, collected in a trial of the OX40 agonist ivuxolimab. The receptors originated from an adult with an advanced solid tumor such as melanoma, head and neck, liver or kidney cancer. CDR3s include the opening cysteine and the closing phenylalanine or tryptophan. A D gene is named only where the DNA matches it firmly. Expanded clones get a size class; other rows say once, few or many, or leave the size out.

>TRBJ1-4|NA|TRBV15|NA
TGTGCCACCAGCAGAGACGAAAAACTGTTTTTT
CATSRDEKLFF
>TRBJ1-1|once|TRBV6-5|NA
TGTGCCAGCAGTGGGGTGAACACTGAAGCTTTCTTT
CASSGVNTEAFF
>TRBJ2-6|NA|TRBV30|NA
TGTGCCTCTAAGGGAGGGGGCGCTGGGGCCAACGTCCTGACTTTC
CASKGGGAGANVLTF
>TRBJ2-2|NA|TRBV11-3|NA
TGTGCCAGCAGCTTAGCATTTGGGCACACCGGGGAGCTGTTTTTT
CASSLAFGHTGELFF
>TRBJ1-3|NA|TRBV4-1|NA
TGCGCCAGCAGCCAAGATAGCGGGGGTAACACCATATATTTT
CASSQDSGGNTIYF
>TRBJ1-1|once|TRBV6-6|NA
TGTGCCAGCAGTTTAGCAGGGATTAACACTGAAGCTTTCTTT
CASSLAGINTEAFF
>TRBJ1-1|NA|TRBV5-1|NA
TGCGCCAGCAGCTTGGACGGTACCGGGAACACTGAAGCTTTCTTT
CASSLDGTGNTEAFF
>TRBJ2-7|NA|TRBV7-9|TRBD1
TGTGCCAGCAGTCTGACAGGGTACGAGCAGTACTTC
CASSLTGYEQYF
>TRBJ2-5|NA|TRBV28|NA
TGTGCCAGCAGTTTCCGGCTACAGAGCCAAGAGACCCAGTACTTC
CASSFRLQSQETQYF
>TRBJ2-7|NA|TRBV28|TRBD2
TGTGCCAGCAGCCTCGGGAGGGTTATGAACGAGCAGTACTTC
CASSLGRVMNEQYF
>TRBJ1-2|NA|TRBV5-1|NA
TGCGCCAGCAGCTTGGATACGTCCTATGGCTACACCTTC
CASSLDTSYGYTF
>TRBJ2-7|few|TRBV4-2|NA
TGTGCCAGCAGCCAAGCAGGGGATTTCGGCGAGCAGTACTTC
CASSQAGDFGEQYF
>TRBJ2-1|NA|TRBV10-2|TRBD2
TGCGCCAGCAGCCACGGACTAGTAAGCAATGAGCAGTTCTTC
CASSHGLVSNEQFF
>TRBJ1-2|NA|TRBV7-2|TRBD1
TGTGCCAGCAGCAGGACAGGGGAAGGCTACACCTTC
CASSRTGEGYTF
>TRBJ2-7|NA|TRBV4-2|TRBD1
TGTGCCAGCAGCCAAGGAGCGGGACAGGGGAAATCCTACGAGCAGTACTTC
CASSQGAGQGKSYEQYF
>TRBJ1-1|NA|TRBV7-3|NA
TGTGCCAGCAGCTTTCAGGGGAGCACTGAAGCTTTCTTT
CASSFQGSTEAFF
>TRBJ2-7|NA|TRBV18|TRBD2
TGTGCCAGCTCACCACCGGCGGGGGCCTACGAGCAGTACTTC
CASSPPAGAYEQYF
>TRBJ1-3|NA|TRBV6-5|NA
TGTGCCAGCAGCCCCCCGGGACAACGGATAAACACCATATATTTT
CASSPPGQRINTIYF
>TRBJ1-2|NA|TRBV9|NA
TGTGCCAGCAGCGTAGATATGAGCTATGGCTACACCTTC
CASSVDMSYGYTF
>TRBJ2-3|NA|TRBV11-1|NA
TGTGCCAGCAGCTTCGGGGGAGACACAGATACGCAGTATTTT
CASSFGGDTDTQYF
>TRBJ2-7|NA|TRBV2|NA
TGTGCCAGCAGTGATCGGGGCAACTACGAGCAGTACTTC
CASSDRGNYEQYF
>TRBJ1-4|NA|TRBV9|TRBD1
TGTGCCAGCAGCGTAGGCGGGACAGGTATCGAAAAACTGTTTTTT
CASSVGGTGIEKLFF
>TRBJ2-2|few|TRBV7-6|TRBD2
TGTGCCAGCAGCTTAGCGACTAGCGGGAGTCCCGGGGAGCTGTTTTTT
CASSLATSGSPGELFF
>TRBJ2-1|NA|TRBV11-3|NA
TGTGCCAGCAGCGACCGGGCCAGACAGTTCTTC
CASSDRARQFF
>TRBJ2-5|NA|TRBV7-3|TRBD2
TGTGCCAGCAGCCTTCACGGGACTAGTCAAGAGACCCAGTACTTC
CASSLHGTSQETQYF
>TRBJ1-6|NA|TRBV5-1|TRBD1
TGCGCCAGCAGCCGCCCGTGGACAGGGGAGAATTCACCCCTCCACTTT
CASSRPWTGENSPLHF
>TRBJ2-1|NA|TRBV4-2|NA
TGTGCCAGCAGCCAACCCACGGGGGATGAGCAGTTCTTC
CASSQPTGDEQFF
>TRBJ2-7|few|TRBV6-1|NA
TGTGCCAGCAGTGAAGCATCCTACGAGCAGTACTTC
CASSEASYEQYF
>TRBJ2-7|NA|TRBV11-2|NA
TGTGCCAGCAGCTTAGAGGTGGGAACCTACGAGCAGTACTTC
CASSLEVGTYEQYF
>TRBJ2-5|NA|TRBV10-3|TRBD1
TGTGCCATCAGTGGGACAGGGGGCCTCGGGGAGACCCAGTACTTC
CAISGTGGLGETQYF
>TRBJ1-6|NA|TRBV7-9|TRBD1
TGTGCCAGCAGCTTGACAGGGAACAATTCACCCCTCCACTTT
CASSLTGNNSPLHF
>TRBJ2-6|NA|TRBV19|NA
TGTGCCAGTACGTGGGCAGGGTTAGGGGCCAACGTCCTGACTTTC
CASTWAGLGANVLTF
>TRBJ1-1|NA|TRBV19|NA
TGTGCCACCTACCAACCCGGTGGGATGACTGAAGCTTTCTTT
CATYQPGGMTEAFF
>TRBJ2-5|NA|TRBV15|NA
TGTGCCACCAGGGCTTCAGAGACCCAGTACTTC
CATRASETQYF
>TRBJ2-1|NA|TRBV28|NA
TGTGCCAGCAGTCTTACCCTGGGGCCCTACAATGAGCAGTTCTTC
CASSLTLGPYNEQFF
>TRBJ1-2|NA|TRBV10-3|NA
TGTGCCATCAGTGCCCCTAACTATGGCTACACCTTC
CAISAPNYGYTF
>TRBJ1-1|NA|TRBV7-2|NA
TGTGCCAGCAGCTTGACATGGAACACTGAAGCTTTCTTT
CASSLTWNTEAFF
>TRBJ1-5|NA|TRBV4-3|NA
TGCGCCAGCAGCCAAGAGGGGTATAGCAATCAGCCCCAGCATTTT
CASSQEGYSNQPQHF
>TRBJ2-1|once|TRBV6-1|NA
TGTGCCAGCAGTGTTGGGGCCATCTCCTACAATGAGCAGTTCTTC
CASSVGAISYNEQFF
>TRBJ2-5|few|TRBV18|TRBD2
TGTGCCAGCTCCGCGGGAGTGCAAGAGACCCAGTACTTC
CASSAGVQETQYF
>TRBJ2-5|NA|TRBV5-1|NA
TGCGCCAGCAGCTTGGAGGAGGGCGAGACCCAGTACTTC
CASSLEEGETQYF